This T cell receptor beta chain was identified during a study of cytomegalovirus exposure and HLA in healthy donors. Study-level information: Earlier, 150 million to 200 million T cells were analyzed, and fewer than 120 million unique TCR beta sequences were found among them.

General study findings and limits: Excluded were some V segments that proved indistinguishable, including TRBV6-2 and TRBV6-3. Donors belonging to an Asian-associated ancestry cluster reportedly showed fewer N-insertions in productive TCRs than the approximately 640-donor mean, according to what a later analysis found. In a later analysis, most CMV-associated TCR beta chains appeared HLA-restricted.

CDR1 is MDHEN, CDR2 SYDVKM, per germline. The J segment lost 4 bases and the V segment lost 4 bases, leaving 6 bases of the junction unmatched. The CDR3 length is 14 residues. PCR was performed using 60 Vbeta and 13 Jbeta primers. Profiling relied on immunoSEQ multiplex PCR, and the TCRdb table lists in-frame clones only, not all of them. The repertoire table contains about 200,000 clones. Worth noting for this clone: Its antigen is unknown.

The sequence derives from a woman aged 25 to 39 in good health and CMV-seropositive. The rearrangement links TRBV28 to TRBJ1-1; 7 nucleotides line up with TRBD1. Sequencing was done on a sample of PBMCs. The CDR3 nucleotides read TGTGCCAGCAGTTCGACAGGGATGGGCACTGAAGCTTTCTTT. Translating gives CASSSTGMGTEAFF.